Listed below are T cell receptor beta chains from one sample, sequenced in a study of T cell responses to AZD1222 COVID-19 vaccine. Only in-frame clones appear in the TCRdb table, and some are missing; sequencing was by immunoSEQ multiplex PCR. The table records roughly 180,000 clones, 94% of them present only once. This specimen was peripheral blood, taken on day 0 of AZD1222 vaccination. These receptors were obtained from an adult in good health. Both conserved end residues are part of each CDR3. Each record gives: clone size, D gene, J gene, V gene, CDR3 protein, CDR3 DNA. D genes are given only for firm matches. A clone size is listed for some rows: how often the clone was seen (once, few, many), or a class if it is expanded.

clone_size: -
d_call: -
j_call: TRBJ2-7
v_call: TRBV24-1
cdr3_aa: CATSRGQSYEQYF
cdr3_nt: TGTGCCACCAGTCGCGGACAGAGCTACGAGCAGTACTTC

clone_size: -
d_call: -
j_call: TRBJ2-5
v_call: TRBV7-3
cdr3_aa: CASSLRLLETQYF
cdr3_nt: TGTGCCAGCAGCTTGCGACTGTTGGAGACCCAGTACTTC

clone_size: -
d_call: TRBD1
j_call: TRBJ2-7
v_call: TRBV6-4
cdr3_aa: CASRWDRGSSGAYEQYF
cdr3_nt: TGTGCCAGCAGATGGGACAGGGGTTCTAGCGGAGCCTACGAGCAGTACTTC

clone_size: -
d_call: TRBD1
j_call: TRBJ1-3
v_call: TRBV20-1
cdr3_aa: CSASLQGTGNTIYF
cdr3_nt: TGCAGTGCTAGTTTACAGGGGACTGGAAACACCATATATTTT

clone_size: -
d_call: -
j_call: TRBJ1-6
v_call: TRBV2
cdr3_aa: CASSEGRGKNSPLHF
cdr3_nt: TGTGCCAGCAGTGAAGGTCGGGGCAAGAACTCACCCCTCCACTTT

clone_size: -
d_call: -
j_call: TRBJ1-6
v_call: TRBV27
cdr3_aa: CASSLGRALVNSPLHF
cdr3_nt: TGTGCCAGCAGTTTGGGAAGGGCCTTGGTGAATTCACCCCTCCACTTT

clone_size: -
d_call: TRBD2
j_call: TRBJ2-1
v_call: TRBV29-1
cdr3_aa: CSGGLGNHEQFF
cdr3_nt: TGCAGCGGGGGACTAGGAAACCATGAGCAGTTCTTC

clone_size: -
d_call: -
j_call: TRBJ1-6
v_call: TRBV4-1
cdr3_aa: CASHTPGDLANSPLHF
cdr3_nt: TGCGCCAGCCACACCCCAGGGGACTTGGCCAATTCACCCCTCCACTTT

clone_size: -
d_call: -
j_call: TRBJ1-6
v_call: TRBV5-6
cdr3_aa: CASSRSQRYSPLHF
cdr3_nt: TGTGCCAGCAGCCGGTCACAGCGATATTCACCCCTCCACTTT

clone_size: -
d_call: -
j_call: TRBJ2-7
v_call: TRBV28
cdr3_aa: CASRPISSDPYYEQYF
cdr3_nt: TGTGCCAGCAGACCCATCAGCTCCGACCCCTACTACGAGCAGTACTTC

clone_size: -
d_call: TRBD1
j_call: TRBJ1-1
v_call: TRBV19
cdr3_aa: CASSIIPTGADTEAFF
cdr3_nt: TGTGCCAGTAGTATTATCCCTACAGGGGCCGACACTGAAGCTTTCTTT

clone_size: -
d_call: -
j_call: TRBJ1-4
v_call: TRBV9
cdr3_aa: CASSVGVDTEEKLFF
cdr3_nt: TGTGCCAGCAGCGTAGGTGTTGATACAGAGGAAAAACTGTTTTTT

clone_size: few
d_call: -
j_call: TRBJ2-7
v_call: TRBV4-2
cdr3_aa: CASSQETMNSYEQYF
cdr3_nt: TGTGCCAGCAGCCAAGAAACGATGAACTCCTACGAGCAGTACTTC

clone_size: -
d_call: TRBD1
j_call: TRBJ2-3
v_call: TRBV3-1/TRBV3-2
cdr3_aa: CASSQTGGTDTQYF
cdr3_nt: TGTGCCAGCAGCCAGACAGGGGGAACAGATACGCAGTATTTT

clone_size: -
d_call: -
j_call: TRBJ2-5
v_call: TRBV7-9
cdr3_aa: CASSLAGRAGSVPQETQYF
cdr3_nt: TGTGCCAGCAGCTTAGCAGGTCGGGCCGGGAGTGTACCCCAAGAGACCCAGTACTTC

clone_size: -
d_call: TRBD1
j_call: TRBJ2-7
v_call: TRBV30
cdr3_aa: CAWSRDRKDLQQYF
cdr3_nt: TGTGCCTGGAGCCGGGACAGAAAAGACCTACAGCAGTACTTC

clone_size: -
d_call: -
j_call: TRBJ2-3
v_call: TRBV10-3
cdr3_aa: CAICLRDPSTDTQYF
cdr3_nt: TGTGCCATCTGTCTTCGCGACCCTAGCACAGATACGCAGTATTTT

clone_size: -
d_call: -
j_call: TRBJ2-3
v_call: TRBV27
cdr3_aa: CASSLFRARGTDTQYF
cdr3_nt: TGTGCCAGCAGTTTATTTCGGGCTAGGGGCACAGATACGCAGTATTTT

clone_size: -
d_call: -
j_call: TRBJ1-1
v_call: TRBV28
cdr3_aa: CASSLLNRGTEAFF
cdr3_nt: TGTGCCAGCAGTTTACTCAATAGAGGCACTGAAGCTTTCTTT

clone_size: -
d_call: -
j_call: TRBJ1-4
v_call: TRBV6-5
cdr3_aa: CASSSLPILPKLFF
cdr3_nt: TGTGCCAGCAGCTCCCTCCCGATCTTGCCTAAACTGTTTTTT

clone_size: -
d_call: TRBD2
j_call: TRBJ2-1
v_call: TRBV2
cdr3_aa: CASSRLAGGYGGNEQFF
cdr3_nt: TGTGCCAGCAGTCGGCTAGCGGGAGGGTATGGGGGTAATGAGCAGTTCTTC

clone_size: -
d_call: TRBD1
j_call: TRBJ1-1
v_call: TRBV10-3
cdr3_aa: CATDHGTGLNTEAFF
cdr3_nt: TGTGCCACCGATCACGGGACAGGCTTGAACACTGAAGCTTTCTTT

clone_size: once
d_call: -
j_call: TRBJ1-4
v_call: TRBV9
cdr3_aa: CASSVGGTNEKLFF
cdr3_nt: TGTGCCAGCAGCGTAGGCGGTACTAATGAAAAACTGTTTTTT

clone_size: -
d_call: TRBD1
j_call: TRBJ1-2
v_call: TRBV28
cdr3_aa: CASSYRGTGVGYTF
cdr3_nt: TGTGCCAGCAGTTATCGAGGGACAGGGGTGGGCTACACCTTC

clone_size: -
d_call: -
j_call: TRBJ2-5
v_call: TRBV29-1
cdr3_aa: CSVYTGPLETQYF
cdr3_nt: TGCAGCGTTTATACAGGACCCTTAGAGACCCAGTACTTC

clone_size: -
d_call: -
j_call: TRBJ2-3
v_call: TRBV9
cdr3_aa: CASSVVPDTQYF
cdr3_nt: TGTGCCAGCAGCGTAGTCCCAGATACGCAGTATTTT

clone_size: -
d_call: -
j_call: TRBJ2-1
v_call: TRBV19
cdr3_aa: CASKEQGSYNEQFF
cdr3_nt: TGTGCCAGTAAAGAACAGGGCTCCTACAATGAGCAGTTCTTC

clone_size: -
d_call: TRBD1
j_call: TRBJ1-1
v_call: TRBV19
cdr3_aa: CASSSRTGYTEAFF
cdr3_nt: TGTGCCAGTAGTTCGAGGACAGGGTACACTGAAGCTTTCTTT

clone_size: -
d_call: -
j_call: TRBJ2-7
v_call: TRBV19
cdr3_aa: CASSIIAAPSYEQYF
cdr3_nt: TGTGCCAGTAGTATCATAGCGGCCCCCTCCTACGAGCAGTACTTC

clone_size: -
d_call: -
j_call: TRBJ1-6
v_call: TRBV9
cdr3_aa: CASSATPRNSPLHF
cdr3_nt: TGTGCCAGCAGCGCCACCCCGCGGAATTCACCCCTCCACTTT

clone_size: -
d_call: TRBD2
j_call: TRBJ2-1
v_call: TRBV7-9
cdr3_aa: CASSLGLAGYNEQFF
cdr3_nt: TGTGCCAGCAGCTTAGGCCTAGCGGGGTACAATGAGCAGTTCTTC

clone_size: -
d_call: -
j_call: TRBJ2-4
v_call: TRBV7-2
cdr3_aa: CASSLARQLAKNIQYF
cdr3_nt: TGTGCCAGCAGCTTAGCCCGACAGTTAGCCAAAAACATTCAGTACTTC

clone_size: -
d_call: TRBD2
j_call: TRBJ2-1
v_call: TRBV30
cdr3_aa: CAWRLAYGTSGISYNEQFF
cdr3_nt: TGTGCCTGGAGGTTAGCGTATGGGACTAGCGGGATATCCTACAATGAGCAGTTCTTC

clone_size: -
d_call: TRBD1
j_call: TRBJ2-7
v_call: TRBV7-9
cdr3_aa: CASTLSARIGTGGDEQYF
cdr3_nt: TGTGCCAGCACCCTTTCGGCGAGGATCGGGACAGGGGGCGACGAGCAGTACTTC

clone_size: -
d_call: -
j_call: TRBJ1-5
v_call: TRBV18
cdr3_aa: CASSPEDYSNQPQHF
cdr3_nt: TGTGCCAGCTCACCAGAAGATTATAGCAATCAGCCCCAGCATTTT

clone_size: -
d_call: -
j_call: TRBJ2-7
v_call: TRBV29-1
cdr3_aa: CSVEVLGAYEQYF
cdr3_nt: TGCAGCGTTGAAGTATTGGGGGCGTACGAGCAGTACTTC

clone_size: -
d_call: -
j_call: TRBJ1-5
v_call: TRBV28
cdr3_aa: CASSLILQKEPQHF
cdr3_nt: TGTGCCAGCAGTTTAATTTTACAGAAGGAGCCCCAGCATTTT

clone_size: few
d_call: TRBD1
j_call: TRBJ2-7
v_call: TRBV2
cdr3_aa: CASSEGGQGTYEQYF
cdr3_nt: TGTGCCAGCAGTGAAGGGGGACAGGGGACCTACGAGCAGTACTTC

clone_size: -
d_call: TRBD1
j_call: TRBJ2-7
v_call: TRBV19
cdr3_aa: CASSPRTGPSSYEQYF
cdr3_nt: TGTGCCAGTAGTCCACGGACAGGGCCGAGCTCCTACGAGCAGTACTTC

clone_size: -
d_call: TRBD2
j_call: TRBJ2-3
v_call: TRBV27
cdr3_aa: CASRGLAGGSTDTQYF
cdr3_nt: TGTGCCAGCAGGGGACTAGCGGGAGGTAGTACAGATACGCAGTATTTT

clone_size: -
d_call: -
j_call: TRBJ1-2
v_call: TRBV28
cdr3_aa: CASSLRRGSRLANYGYTF
cdr3_nt: TGTGCCAGCAGTTTAAGGAGAGGGTCTCGCTTAGCTAACTATGGCTACACCTTC

clone_size: -
d_call: TRBD2
j_call: TRBJ2-7
v_call: TRBV28
cdr3_aa: CASSLVGLAGDF
cdr3_nt: TGTGCCAGCAGTTTGGTTGGGCTAGCGGGGGACTTC

clone_size: -
d_call: TRBD2
j_call: TRBJ2-7
v_call: TRBV4-3
cdr3_aa: CASSHRLAGGSVYEQYF
cdr3_nt: TGCGCCAGCAGCCACCGTCTAGCGGGAGGGTCGGTATACGAGCAGTACTTC

clone_size: -
d_call: -
j_call: TRBJ2-5
v_call: TRBV4-3
cdr3_aa: CASSQREQETQYF
cdr3_nt: TGCGCCAGCAGCCAAAGGGAGCAAGAGACCCAGTACTTC

clone_size: -
d_call: -
j_call: TRBJ1-3
v_call: TRBV29-1
cdr3_aa: CSVGAGQFLFGNTIYF
cdr3_nt: TGCAGCGTCGGAGCCGGGCAGTTTTTATTCGGAAACACCATATATTTT